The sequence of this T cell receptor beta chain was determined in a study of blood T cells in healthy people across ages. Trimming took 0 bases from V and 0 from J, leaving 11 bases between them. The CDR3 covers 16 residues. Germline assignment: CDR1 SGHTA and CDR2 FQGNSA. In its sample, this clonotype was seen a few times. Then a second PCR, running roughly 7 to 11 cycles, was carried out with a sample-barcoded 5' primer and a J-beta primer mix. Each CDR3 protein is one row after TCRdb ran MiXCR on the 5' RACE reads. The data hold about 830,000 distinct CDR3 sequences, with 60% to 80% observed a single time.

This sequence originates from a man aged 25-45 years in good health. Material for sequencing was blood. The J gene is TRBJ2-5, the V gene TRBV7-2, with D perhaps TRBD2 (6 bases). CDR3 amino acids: CASSLAYGGNQETQYF. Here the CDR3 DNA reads TGTGCCAGCAGCTTAGCTTATGGCGGGAACCAAGAGACCCAGTACTTC.